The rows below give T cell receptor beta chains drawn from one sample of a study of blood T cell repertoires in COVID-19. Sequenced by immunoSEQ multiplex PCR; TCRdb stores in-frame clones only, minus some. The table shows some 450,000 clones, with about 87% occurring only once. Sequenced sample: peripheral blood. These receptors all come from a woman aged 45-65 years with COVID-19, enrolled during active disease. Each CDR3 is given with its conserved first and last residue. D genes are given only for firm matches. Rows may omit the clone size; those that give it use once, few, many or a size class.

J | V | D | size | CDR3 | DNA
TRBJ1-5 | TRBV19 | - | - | CASREFFNNQPQHF | TGTGCCAGTAGAGAGTTTTTTAACAATCAGCCCCAGCATTTT
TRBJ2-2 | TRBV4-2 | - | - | CASSQVSSTISGELFF | TGTGCCAGCAGCCAAGTCAGTAGCACGATTAGCGGGGAGCTGTTTTTT
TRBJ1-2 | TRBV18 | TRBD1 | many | CASSLMDRDGYTF | TGTGCCAGCTCACTAATGGACAGGGATGGCTACACCTTC
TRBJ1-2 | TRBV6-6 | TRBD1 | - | CASRGDRGVHGYTF | TGTGCCAGCAGGGGGGACAGGGGAGTCCATGGCTACACCTTC
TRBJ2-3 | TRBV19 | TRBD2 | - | CASGVGGRTDTQYF | TGTGCCAGTGGGGTGGGCGGGAGGACGGATACGCAGTATTTT
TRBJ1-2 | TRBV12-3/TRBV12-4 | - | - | CATSAQGNYGYTF | TGTGCCACCTCCGCGCAGGGTAACTATGGCTACACCTTC
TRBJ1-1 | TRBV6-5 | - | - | CASKTAMNTEAFF | TGTGCCAGCAAGACAGCCATGAACACTGAAGCTTTCTTT
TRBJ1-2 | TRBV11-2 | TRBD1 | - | CASSLSGRGTSGYTF | TGTGCCAGCAGCTTAAGCGGCAGGGGGACCTCAGGCTACACCTTC
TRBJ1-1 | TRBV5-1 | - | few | CASSTRSGNTEAFF | TGCGCCAGCAGCACCCGGTCGGGGAACACTGAAGCTTTCTTT
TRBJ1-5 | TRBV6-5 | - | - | CASSYDRSQPQHF | TGTGCCAGCAGTTACGACAGGAGTCAGCCCCAGCATTTT
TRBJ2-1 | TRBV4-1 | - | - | CASSQPGGLWNEQFF | TGCGCCAGCAGCCAACCGGGGGGCCTATGGAATGAGCAGTTCTTC
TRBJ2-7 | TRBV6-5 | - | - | CASRGGTYYEQYF | TGTGCCAGCAGGGGGGGGACATACTACGAGCAGTACTTC
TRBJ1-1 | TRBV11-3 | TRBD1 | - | CASSSGTGGTEAFF | TGTGCCAGCAGCTCCGGGACAGGGGGAACTGAAGCTTTCTTT
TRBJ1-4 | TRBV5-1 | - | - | CASSLGSGINEKLFF | TGCGCCAGCAGCTTGGGGTCAGGGATTAATGAAAAACTGTTTTTT
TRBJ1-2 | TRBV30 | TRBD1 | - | CAWRGQGDGYTF | TGTGCCTGGAGGGGACAGGGCGATGGCTACACCTTC
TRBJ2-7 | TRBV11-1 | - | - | CASSAYRVTMGQYF | TGTGCCAGCAGCGCTTACAGGGTTACCATGGGGCAGTACTTC
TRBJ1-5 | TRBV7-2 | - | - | CASSIETGYNQPQHF | TGTGCCAGCAGCATCGAGACAGGATACAATCAGCCCCAGCATTTT
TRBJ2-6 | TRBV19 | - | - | CASTTLQGAGANVLTF | TGTGCCAGTACCACCCTACAGGGAGCAGGGGCCAACGTCCTGACTTTC
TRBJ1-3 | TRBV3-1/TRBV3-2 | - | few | CASSLQGGLAGNTIYF | TGTGCCAGCAGCTTACAGGGCGGGTTGGCTGGAAACACCATATATTTT
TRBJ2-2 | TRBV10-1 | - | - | CASTKDRSPDTGELFF | TGCGCCAGCACTAAGGACAGATCCCCGGACACCGGGGAGCTGTTTTTT
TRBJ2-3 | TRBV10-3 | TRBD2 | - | CATGSGGFADTQYF | TGTGCCACAGGGAGCGGGGGGTTCGCGGATACGCAGTATTTT
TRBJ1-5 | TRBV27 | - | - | CASSLHAPGTIHSNQPQHF | TGTGCCAGCAGTTTACACGCTCCCGGGACAATCCATAGCAATCAGCCCCAGCATTTT
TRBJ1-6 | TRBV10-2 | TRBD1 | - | CASRSIGTGETSNSPLHF | TGCGCCAGCAGGTCGATTGGGACAGGAGAGACATCTAATTCACCCCTCCACTTT
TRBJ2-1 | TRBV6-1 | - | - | CASSEPQAGEQFF | TGTGCCAGCAGTGAACCCCAGGCCGGTGAGCAGTTCTTC
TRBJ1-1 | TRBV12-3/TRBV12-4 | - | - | CASMDSASTEAFF | TGTGCCAGCATGGACTCCGCCAGCACTGAAGCTTTCTTT
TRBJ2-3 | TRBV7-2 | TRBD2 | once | CASSFKRGEATQYF | TGTGCCAGCAGCTTTAAGCGGGGAGAAGCTACGCAGTATTTT
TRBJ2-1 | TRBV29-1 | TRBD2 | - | CSVGTSGDRGEQFF | TGCAGCGTCGGGACTAGCGGGGATAGGGGTGAGCAGTTCTTC
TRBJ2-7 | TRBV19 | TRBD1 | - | CASSTTGTHRGSGEQYF | TGTGCCAGTAGTACCACGGGTACCCACAGGGGGTCTGGAGAGCAGTACTTC
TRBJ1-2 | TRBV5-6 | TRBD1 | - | CASSGDRGNHGYTF | TGTGCCAGCAGCGGGGACAGGGGGAACCATGGCTACACCTTC
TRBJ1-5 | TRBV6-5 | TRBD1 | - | CASSYGDSQPQHF | TGTGCCAGCAGTTACGGGGACAGTCAGCCCCAGCATTTT
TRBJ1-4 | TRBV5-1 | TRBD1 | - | CASSLGQGSNEKLFF | TGCGCCAGCAGCCTAGGACAGGGCTCTAATGAAAAACTGTTTTTT
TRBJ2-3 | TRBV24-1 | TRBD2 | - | CATSDPGLAGGREDTQYF | TGTGCCACCAGTGACCCGGGACTAGCGGGGGGCCGTGAGGATACGCAGTATTTT
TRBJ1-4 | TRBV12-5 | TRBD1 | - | CASARAGGRANEKLFF | TGTGCTAGTGCCCGAGCAGGGGGTAGGGCTAATGAAAAACTGTTTTTT
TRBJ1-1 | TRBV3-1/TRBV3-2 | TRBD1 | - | CASRSTGGTEAFF | TGTGCCAGCAGGTCAACAGGGGGGACTGAAGCTTTCTTT
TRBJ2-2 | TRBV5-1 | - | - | CASSVQNTGELFF | TGCGCCAGCAGCGTTCAGAACACCGGGGAGCTGTTTTTT
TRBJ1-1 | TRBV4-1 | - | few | CASSAGANTEAFF | TGCGCCAGCAGCGCGGGTGCGAACACTGAAGCTTTCTTT
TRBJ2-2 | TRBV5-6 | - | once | CASSLAQGGELFF | TGTGCCAGCAGCTTGGCCCAGGGTGGGGAGCTGTTTTTT
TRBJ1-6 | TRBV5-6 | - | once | CASSSGTGGRYSPLHF | TGTGCCAGCAGCTCCGGGACGGGCGGGAGATATTCACCCCTCCACTTT
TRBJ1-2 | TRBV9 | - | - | CASSDRVGTDYTF | TGTGCCAGCAGCGATAGGGTGGGGACTGACTACACCTTC
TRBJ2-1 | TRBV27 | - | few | CASSLLRSSYNEQFF | TGTGCCAGCAGTTTACTGCGGAGCTCCTACAATGAGCAGTTCTTC
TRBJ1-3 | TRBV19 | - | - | CASSPTAPANTIYF | TGTGCCAGTTCACCGACAGCACCGGCAAACACCATATATTTT
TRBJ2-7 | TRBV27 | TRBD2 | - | CASSLSSGGARYEQYF | TGTGCCAGCAGTTTATCTAGCGGGGGGGCGCGGTACGAGCAGTACTTC
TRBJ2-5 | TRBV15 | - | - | CATSATGSRETQYF | TGTGCCACCAGCGCAACAGGTTCCCGGGAGACCCAGTACTTC
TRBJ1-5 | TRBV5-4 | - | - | CASSLGGQSNQPQHF | TGTGCCAGCAGCTTGGGTGGGCAGAGCAATCAGCCCCAGCATTTT
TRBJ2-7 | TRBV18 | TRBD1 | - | CASSPQGADEQYF | TGTGCCAGCTCACCTCAGGGGGCGGACGAGCAGTACTTC
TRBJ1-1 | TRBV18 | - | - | CASSRVGVEAFF | TGTGCCAGCTCCCGGGTAGGAGTTGAAGCTTTCTTT
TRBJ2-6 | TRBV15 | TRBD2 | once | CATSSGLAGANVLTF | TGTGCCACCAGCAGTGGACTAGCTGGGGCCAACGTCCTGACTTTC